These T cell receptor beta chains were read from a single sample in a study of shared clonotypes between healthy human individuals. TCRdb keeps only in-frame clones here, not all; method: immunoSEQ multiplex PCR. Of about 2 million clones listed, approximately 95% are singletons. Material for sequencing was naive CD8+ T cells sorted from blood. The source is a man aged 18-30 years in good health. CDR3s include the opening cysteine and the closing phenylalanine or tryptophan. A D gene is named only where the DNA matches it firmly. Where a row states a size, it is once, few, many or the class of an expanded clone; other rows omit it.

>.|TRBV5-6|14|.|TRBJ2-7
TGTGCCAGCAGCTTGGAAAGGAGAATCTACGAGCAGTACTTC
CASSLERRIYEQYF
>.|TRBV7-9|11|.|TRBJ1-1
TGTGCCAGCAGCCACGGCACTGAAGCTTTCTTT
CASSHGTEAFF
>.|TRBV27|16|.|TRBJ2-7
TGTGCCAGCAGTCCTTCATGGGGCAACCAAGTCAACGAGCAGTACTTC
CASSPSWGNQVNEQYF
>TRBD2|TRBV13|16|.|TRBJ2-7
TGTGCCAGCAGCTTTGGGGGACTAGCGGGACAATACGAGCAGTACTTC
CASSFGGLAGQYEQYF
>TRBD2|TRBV11-2|16|.|TRBJ2-5
TGTGCCAGCAGCTCCTGGACTAGCGGAAACCAAGAGACCCAGTACTTC
CASSSWTSGNQETQYF
>.|TRBV28|13|.|TRBJ1-1
TGTGCCAGCAGTTTTTTGGGGGCAGATGAAGCTTTCTTT
CASSFLGADEAFF
>.|TRBV14|13|.|TRBJ1-2
TGTGCCAGCAGCCCTCTCTTTGGGGGTGGCTACACCTTC
CASSPLFGGGYTF
>.|TRBV28|14|once|TRBJ1-1
TGTGCCAGCGAACGGGGGTATGGGAACACTGAAGCTTTCTTT
CASERGYGNTEAFF
>TRBD2|TRBV7-9|15|once|TRBJ2-1
TGTGCCAGCAGCTTAGCTAGCGGGACCTACAATGAGCAGTTCTTC
CASSLASGTYNEQFF
>.|TRBV5-6|13|.|TRBJ2-7
TGTGCCAGCAGCTTGCGGGGTAGCTACGAGCAGTACTTC
CASSLRGSYEQYF
>.|TRBV19|15|once|TRBJ1-2
TGTGCCAGTAGTCTCGAAGCAAATACTAACTATGGCTACACCTTC
CASSLEANTNYGYTF
>TRBD1|TRBV10-3|13|.|TRBJ1-1
TGTGCCATCAGTGGGACAGGGCACACTGAAGCTTTCTTT
CAISGTGHTEAFF
>.|TRBV6-5|14|.|TRBJ2-7
TGTGCCAGCAGGGCGGTTGAGATCTGGCGCGAGCAGTACTTC
CASRAVEIWREQYF
>TRBD1|TRBV27|16|.|TRBJ2-1
TGTGCCAGCAGCCTGACCCCAGGGGGTGACTACAATGAGCAGTTCTTC
CASSLTPGGDYNEQFF
>TRBD2|TRBV2|18|once|TRBJ2-3
TGTGCCAGCTGGCTGACTAGCGGGAGAATTTTTGGCACAGATACGCAGTATTTT
CASWLTSGRIFGTDTQYF
>.|TRBV7-2|12|.|TRBJ2-7
TGTGCCAGCAGCTTCGGAGTCTACGAGCAGTACTTC
CASSFGVYEQYF
>.|TRBV30|13|once|TRBJ2-7
TGTGCCTGGAGTATAGACAGGACGTACGAGCAGTACTTC
CAWSIDRTYEQYF
>.|TRBV28|13|.|TRBJ2-3
TGTGCCAGCAGTTTAATTCAGACAGATACGCAGTATTTT
CASSLIQTDTQYF
>TRBD1|TRBV27|16|.|TRBJ2-1
TGTGCCAGCAGTTTAAGGTGGGACAGGGACTTGAATGAGCAGTTCTTC
CASSLRWDRDLNEQFF
>TRBD1|TRBV15|16|.|TRBJ2-7
TGTGCCACCAGCAGAGAACGGGACAGGGCATTTGACGAGCAGTACTTC
CATSRERDRAFDEQYF
>.|TRBV11-2|14|few|TRBJ2-1
TGTGCCAGCAGGGGGGGCCAGCCCACTAATGAGCAGTTCTTC
CASRGGQPTNEQFF
>.|TRBV9|14|.|TRBJ2-7
TGTGCCAGCAGCGTAGAACAGAACTCCTACGAGCAGTACTTC
CASSVEQNSYEQYF
>.|TRBV30|14|.|TRBJ1-4
TGTGCCTGGAGTGTACAAGGCATGAATGAAAAACTGTTTTTT
CAWSVQGMNEKLFF
>TRBD2|TRBV4-1|15|.|TRBJ2-7
TGCGCCAGCAGCTCCTCCCTAGCGGGGACTTACGAGCAGTACTTC
CASSSSLAGTYEQYF
>.|TRBV27|14|.|TRBJ2-1
TGTGCCAGCAAGTCGGGAGTAGCCCACAATGAGCAGTTCTTC
CASKSGVAHNEQFF
>TRBD1|TRBV5-1|15|.|TRBJ2-7
TGCGCCAGCAGCTCGGGAGACAGGGGAACCTACGAGCAGTACTTC
CASSSGDRGTYEQYF
>TRBD1|TRBV7-2|18|.|TRBJ2-1
TGTGCCAGCAGCTTAAAGGGACAGGGGTACAACTCCTACAATGAGCAGTTCTTC
CASSLKGQGYNSYNEQFF
>.|TRBV4-3|15|.|TRBJ1-2
TGCGCCAGCAGCCAAGGAGAGGGGGCTAACTATGGCTACACCTTC
CASSQGEGANYGYTF
>.|TRBV5-4|13|.|TRBJ2-3
TGTGCCAGCAGTTCTTGGGTTGAAGCGACGCAGTATTTT
CASSSWVEATQYF
>TRBD1|TRBV13|15|.|TRBJ2-1
TGTGCCAGCAGCCCACCCGGGACAGCATACAATGAGCAGTTCTTC
CASSPPGTAYNEQFF
>.|TRBV6-6|13|.|TRBJ2-5
TGTGCCAGTACCCCGGGCGCGAGAGAGACCCAGTACTTC
CASTPGARETQYF
>.|TRBV4-1|13|.|TRBJ2-7
TGCGCCAGCAGCCCCTCCGGGTCCTACGAGCAGTACTTC
CASSPSGSYEQYF
>TRBD1|TRBV2|17|.|TRBJ2-2
TGTGCCAGCAGTATACCCCGGGACAGGGCGAACACCGGGGAGCTGTTTTTT
CASSIPRDRANTGELFF
>.|TRBV29-1|13|.|TRBJ2-1
TGCAGCGTTGAACCGGGATCCTACAATGAGCAGTTCTTC
CSVEPGSYNEQFF
>TRBD2|TRBV14|16|.|TRBJ2-7
TGTGCCAGCAGCCCTTATAGCGGGACCGGTTCCTACGAGCAGTACTTC
CASSPYSGTGSYEQYF
>.|TRBV5-4|15|.|TRBJ2-7
TGTGCCAGCAGCAACCCCGCCCGGGCTTCCTACGAGCAGTACTTC
CASSNPARASYEQYF
>.|TRBV4-1|12|.|TRBJ2-1
TGCGCCAGCAGCTCTAGCAAGAATGAGCAGTTCTTC
CASSSSKNEQFF
>.|TRBV9|16|.|TRBJ1-1
TGTGCCAGCAGCGTAGGTCTGGGTTTGGAGTACACTGAAGCTTTCTTT
CASSVGLGLEYTEAFF
>TRBD1|TRBV6-1|15|.|TRBJ2-7
TGTGCCAGCAGCATTGACAGGGTTGGGGCCTACGAGCAGTACTTC
CASSIDRVGAYEQYF
>TRBD2|TRBV5-6|16|.|TRBJ2-3
TGTGCCAGCAGCTCCGCCGGACTAGCGTTAACAGATACGCAGTATTTT
CASSSAGLALTDTQYF
>.|TRBV28|14|.|TRBJ2-7
TGTGCCATATCAGCCCTGACAGGGAGGTACGAGCAGTACTTC
CAISALTGRYEQYF
>TRBD2|TRBV4-2|17|.|TRBJ2-2
TGTGCCAGCAGCCAAGACCTAGCGGTGACGAACACCGGGGAGCTGTTTTTT
CASSQDLAVTNTGELFF